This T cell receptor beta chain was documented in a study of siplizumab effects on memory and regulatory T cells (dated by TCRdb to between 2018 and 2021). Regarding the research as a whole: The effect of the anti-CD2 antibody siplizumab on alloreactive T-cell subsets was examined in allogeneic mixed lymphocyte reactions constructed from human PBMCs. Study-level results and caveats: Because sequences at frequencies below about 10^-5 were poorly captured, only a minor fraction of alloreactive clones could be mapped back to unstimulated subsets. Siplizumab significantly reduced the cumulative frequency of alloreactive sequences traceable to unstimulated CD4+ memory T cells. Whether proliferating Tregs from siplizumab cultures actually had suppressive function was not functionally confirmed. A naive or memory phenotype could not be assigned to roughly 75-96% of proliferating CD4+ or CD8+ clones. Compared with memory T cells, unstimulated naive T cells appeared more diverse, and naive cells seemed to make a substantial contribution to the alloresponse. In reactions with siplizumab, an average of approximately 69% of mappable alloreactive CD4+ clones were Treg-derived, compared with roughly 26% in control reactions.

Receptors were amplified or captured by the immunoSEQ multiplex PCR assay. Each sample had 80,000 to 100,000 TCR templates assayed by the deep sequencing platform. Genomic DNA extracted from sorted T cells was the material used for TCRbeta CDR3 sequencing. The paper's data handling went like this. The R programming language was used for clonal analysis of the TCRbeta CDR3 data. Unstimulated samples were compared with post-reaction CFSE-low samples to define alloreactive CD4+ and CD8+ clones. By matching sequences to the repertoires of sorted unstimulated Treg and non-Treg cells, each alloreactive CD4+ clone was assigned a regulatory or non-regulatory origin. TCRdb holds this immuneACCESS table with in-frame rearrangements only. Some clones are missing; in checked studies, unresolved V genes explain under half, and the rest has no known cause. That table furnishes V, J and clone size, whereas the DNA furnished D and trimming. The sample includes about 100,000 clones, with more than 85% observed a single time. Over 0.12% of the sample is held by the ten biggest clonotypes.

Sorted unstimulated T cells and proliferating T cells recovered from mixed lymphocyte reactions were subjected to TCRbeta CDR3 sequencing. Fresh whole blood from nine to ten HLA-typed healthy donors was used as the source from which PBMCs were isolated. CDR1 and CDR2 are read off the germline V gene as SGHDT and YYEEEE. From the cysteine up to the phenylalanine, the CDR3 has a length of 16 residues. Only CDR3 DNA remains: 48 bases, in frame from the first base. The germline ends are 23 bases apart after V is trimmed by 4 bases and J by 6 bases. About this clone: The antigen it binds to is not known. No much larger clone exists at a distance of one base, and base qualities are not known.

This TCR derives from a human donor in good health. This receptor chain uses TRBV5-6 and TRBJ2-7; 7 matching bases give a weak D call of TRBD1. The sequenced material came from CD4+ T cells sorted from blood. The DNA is TGTGCCAGCAGCCTCGAGGGGGCCGGGAGCGCTTTCGAGCAGTACTTC. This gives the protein CASSLEGAGSAFEQYF.